The T cell receptor (beta chain) under discussion was sequenced for a study of blood T cell repertoires in COVID-19. Original data processing: Amplification of reference gene primers was used by the study to estimate nucleated cell counts. Sequencing was performed with immunoSEQ multiplex PCR; in TCRdb, only in-frame clones are kept and a portion is missing. The DNA was the basis for D and trimming; V, J and clone size are from that table. Here the sample spans fewer than 300,000 clones, roughly 83% being singletons. The length of the CDR3 is 14 residues. CDR1 and CDR2 from the germline V gene are SGHNT and YYREEE (reference sequence). Trimming shortened V by 3 bases and J by 7 bases, and 11 bases separated the two germline ends.

J is TRBJ1-6 and V is TRBV5-4; a weak D match, TRBD1 (6 bases). The sequenced material came from peripheral blood. This TCR was sampled from a woman between 70 and 85 years old with active or convalescent COVID-19. CDR3 sequence reads: CASSSDRFNSPLHF. Written as DNA, the CDR3 is TGTGCCAGCAGCTCGGACAGATTCAATTCACCCCTCCACTTT.